The 3 T cell receptor beta chains below all came from one sample that was sequenced in a study of blood T cell repertoires in COVID-19. The assay was immunoSEQ multiplex PCR, and TCRdb's table has in-frame clones only and misses some. The table lists about 99,000 clones, approximately 88% of them singletons. The specimen sequenced was peripheral blood. Receptor source: a human donor in a cohort sampled during active COVID-19.

The V and J genes are TRBV13 and TRBJ2-7, with 9 bases aligning to TRBD2. The CDR3 has 14 amino acids. V shed 5 bases, J shed 0 bases, and the junction held 2 bases outside the gene matches. Per the germline V gene, CDR1 is PRHDT and CDR2 is FYEKMQ (reference sequence). This CDR3 is CASSQGLASYEQYF. Written as DNA, the CDR3 is TGTGCCAGCAGCCAGGGACTAGCCTCCTACGAGCAGTACTTC. The whole variable domain, remainder taken from reference TRBV13 and TRBJ2-7, is AAGVIQSPRHLIKEKRETATLKCYPIPRHDTVYWYQQGPGQDPQFLISFYEKMQSDKGSIPDRFSAQQFSDYHSELNMSSLELGDSALYFCASSQGLASYEQYFGPGTRLTVT.

This clone was observed a single time. The chain has TRBV5-6 and TRBJ1-2, with D hard to call. This CDR3 is built from 13 residues. V was cut by 7 bases and J by 7 bases, with 17 bases left in between. CDR1 is SGHDT and CDR2 is YYEEEE in the germline V gene. CDR3 in DNA: TGTGCCAGCGTATTACGAGGGAGGAGTGGCTACACCTTC. It specifies CASVLRGRSGYTF.

The gene calls are TRBV7-2 and TRBJ2-1; the match to TRBD2 covers 7 bases. The CDR3 contains 15 residues. The trim removed 1 base at V and 5 bases at J, leaving 5 bases unmatched. Per the germline V gene, CDR1 is SGHTA and CDR2 is FQGNSA. The CDR3 DNA reads TGTGCCAGCAGCTTAGTACTAGCGTGGAACAATGAGCAGTTCTTC. This translates into CASSLVLAWNNEQFF.